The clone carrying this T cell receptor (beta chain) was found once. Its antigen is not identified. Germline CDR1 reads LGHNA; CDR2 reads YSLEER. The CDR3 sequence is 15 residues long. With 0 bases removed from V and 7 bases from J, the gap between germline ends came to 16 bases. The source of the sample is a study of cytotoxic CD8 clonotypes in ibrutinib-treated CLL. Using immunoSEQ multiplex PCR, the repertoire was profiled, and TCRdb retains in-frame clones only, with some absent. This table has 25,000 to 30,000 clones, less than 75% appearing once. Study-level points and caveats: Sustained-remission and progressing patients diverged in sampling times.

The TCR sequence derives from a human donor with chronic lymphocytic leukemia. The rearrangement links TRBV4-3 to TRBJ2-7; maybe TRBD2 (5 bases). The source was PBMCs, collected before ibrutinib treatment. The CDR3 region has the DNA TGCGCCAGCAGCCAAGAAACCGTCTTTTCGGGGGAGCAGTACTTC. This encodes CASSQETVFSGEQYF.